This TCR beta chain was identified in a study of T cells in Graves' hyperthyroidism and ophthalmopathy. Patients aged 18 to 65 had newly diagnosed hyperthyroidism lasting under 2 months. The V gene's germline CDR1 is SGHRS and CDR2 YFSETQ. Trimming cost V 7 bases and J 4 bases, with 18 bases left between them. There are 15 residues in the CDR3. This clonotype was found a few times. The TCR beta CDR3 regions underwent amplification using RNA transcripts as the source. TCR CDR3 regions were first amplified by RT-PCR with HTBI primers. TCRdb re-derived calls from the multiplex PCR reads in MiXCR, one entry per CDR3 protein. Of some 800,000 distinct CDR3 sequences in the sample, roughly 37% are singletons; the top ten hold 7% to 10%.

Sequenced material: blood. The sequence was obtained from a man aged 18 to 29 with Graves' hyperthyroidism. This rearrangement joins TRBV5-1 to TRBJ1-3; D perhaps matches TRBD1 (5 bases). As DNA, the CDR3 is TGCGCCAGCGCCCTGGGGGAGCCCGGGGGAAACACCATATATTTT. Protein: CASALGEPGGNTIYF.